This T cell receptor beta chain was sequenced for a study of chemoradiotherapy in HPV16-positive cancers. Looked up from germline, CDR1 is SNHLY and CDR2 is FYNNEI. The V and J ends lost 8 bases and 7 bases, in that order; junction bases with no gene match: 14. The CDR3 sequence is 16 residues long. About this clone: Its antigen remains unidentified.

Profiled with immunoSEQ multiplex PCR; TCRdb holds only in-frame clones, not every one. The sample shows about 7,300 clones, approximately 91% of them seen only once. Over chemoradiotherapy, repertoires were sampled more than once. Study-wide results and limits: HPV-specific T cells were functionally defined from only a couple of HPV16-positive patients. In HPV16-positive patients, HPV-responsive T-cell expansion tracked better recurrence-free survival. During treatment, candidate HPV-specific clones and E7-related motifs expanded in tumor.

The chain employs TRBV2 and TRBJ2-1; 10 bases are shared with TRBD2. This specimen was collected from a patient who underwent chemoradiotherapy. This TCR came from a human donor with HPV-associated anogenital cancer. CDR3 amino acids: CASHQDLAGVRNEQFF. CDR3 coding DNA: TGTGCCAGCCACCAAGACCTAGCGGGAGTGAGGAATGAGCAGTTCTTC.